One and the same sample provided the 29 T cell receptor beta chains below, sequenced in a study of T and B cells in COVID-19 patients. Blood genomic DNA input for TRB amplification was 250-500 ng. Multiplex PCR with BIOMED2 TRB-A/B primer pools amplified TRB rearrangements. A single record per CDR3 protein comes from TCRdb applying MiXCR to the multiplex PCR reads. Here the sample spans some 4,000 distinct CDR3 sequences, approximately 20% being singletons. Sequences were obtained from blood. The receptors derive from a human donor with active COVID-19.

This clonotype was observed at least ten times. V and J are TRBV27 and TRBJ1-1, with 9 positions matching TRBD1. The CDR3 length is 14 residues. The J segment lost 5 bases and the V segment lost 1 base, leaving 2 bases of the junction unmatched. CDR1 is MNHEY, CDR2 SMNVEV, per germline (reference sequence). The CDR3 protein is CASSLWTGVTEAFF. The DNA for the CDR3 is TGTGCCAGCAGTTTATGGACAGGGGTTACTGAAGCTTTCTTT.

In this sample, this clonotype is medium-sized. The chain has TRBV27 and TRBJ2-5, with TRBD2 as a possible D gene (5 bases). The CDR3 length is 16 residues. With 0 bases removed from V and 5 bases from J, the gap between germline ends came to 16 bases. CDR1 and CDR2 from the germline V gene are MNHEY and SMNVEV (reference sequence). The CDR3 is CASSLSGAPAGETQYF. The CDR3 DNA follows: TGTGCCAGCAGTTTATCGGGAGCCCCGGCTGGGGAGACCCAGTACTTC.

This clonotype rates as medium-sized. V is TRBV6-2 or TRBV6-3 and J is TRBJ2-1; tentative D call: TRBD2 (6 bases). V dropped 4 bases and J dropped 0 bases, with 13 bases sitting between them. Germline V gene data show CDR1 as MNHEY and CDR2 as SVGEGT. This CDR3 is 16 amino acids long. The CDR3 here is CASSSFRGSSYNEQFF. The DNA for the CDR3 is TGTGCCAGCAGTTCCTTCCGGGGGAGCTCCTACAATGAGCAGTTCTTC.

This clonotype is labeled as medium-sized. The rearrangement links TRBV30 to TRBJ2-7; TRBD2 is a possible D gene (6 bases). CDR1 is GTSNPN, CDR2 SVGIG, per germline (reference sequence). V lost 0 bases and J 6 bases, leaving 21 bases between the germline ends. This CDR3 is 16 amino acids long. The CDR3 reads CAWSVLAGPPGGEQYF. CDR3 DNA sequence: TGTGCCTGGAGTGTACTGGCGGGACCTCCGGGTGGCGAGCAGTACTTC. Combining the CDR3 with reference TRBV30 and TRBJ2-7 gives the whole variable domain SQTIHQWPATLVQPVGSPLSLECTVEGTSNPNLYWYRQAAGRGLQLLFYSVGIGQISSEVPQNLSASRPQDRQFILSSKKLLLSDSGFYLCAWSVLAGPPGGEQYFGPGTRLTVT.

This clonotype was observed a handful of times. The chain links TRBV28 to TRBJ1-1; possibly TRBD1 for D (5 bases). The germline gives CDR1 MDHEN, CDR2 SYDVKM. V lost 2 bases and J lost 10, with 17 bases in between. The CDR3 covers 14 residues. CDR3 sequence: CASSLHTQGVGAFF. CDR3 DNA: TGTGCCAGCAGTTTACATACCCAAGGGGTGGGAGCTTTCTTT.

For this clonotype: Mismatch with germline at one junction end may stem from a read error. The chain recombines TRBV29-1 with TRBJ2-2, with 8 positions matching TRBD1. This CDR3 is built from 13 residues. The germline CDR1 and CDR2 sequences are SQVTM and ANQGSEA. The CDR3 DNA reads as TGCAGCGTTGTTCGACAGGGGACTGGAGAGCCGTTTTTT. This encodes CSVVRQGTGEPFF.

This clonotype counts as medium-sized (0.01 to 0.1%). CDR3 loop: CASSRSLTNYGYTF. DNA for the CDR3: TGTGCCAGTAGTAGGAGTCTTACTAACTATGGCTACACCTTC. V and J are TRBV19 and TRBJ1-2; no reliable D call. The CDR3 totals 14 residues. Trimming shortened V by 4 bases and J by 0 bases, and 9 bases separated the two germline ends. Germline V gives CDR1 LNHDA, CDR2 SQIVND (reference sequence).

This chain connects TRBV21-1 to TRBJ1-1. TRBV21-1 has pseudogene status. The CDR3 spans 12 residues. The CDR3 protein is CASSNGYTEAFF. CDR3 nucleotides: TGTGCCAGCAGCAATGGGTACACTGAAGCTTTCTTT.

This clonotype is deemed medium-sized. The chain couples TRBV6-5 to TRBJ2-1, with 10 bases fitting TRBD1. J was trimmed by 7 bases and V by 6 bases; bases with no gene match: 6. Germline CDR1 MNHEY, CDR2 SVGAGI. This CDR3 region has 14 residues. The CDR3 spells CASSRRDRGNEQFF. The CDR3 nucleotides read TGTGCCAGCAGCCGAAGGGACAGGGGAAATGAGCAGTTCTTC.

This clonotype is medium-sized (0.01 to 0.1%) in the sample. CDR3 in DNA: TGTGCCAGCAGTTACTCGTCCTGGCAGCAAATCAGCGGTTCACCCCTCCACTTT. As protein: CASSYSSWQQISGSPLHF. The chain employs TRBV6-6 and TRBJ1-6; D not resolved. V lost 0 bases and J lost 9, with 21 bases in between. From germline, CDR1 is MNHNY and CDR2 SVGAGI (reference sequence). This CDR3 region has 18 residues.

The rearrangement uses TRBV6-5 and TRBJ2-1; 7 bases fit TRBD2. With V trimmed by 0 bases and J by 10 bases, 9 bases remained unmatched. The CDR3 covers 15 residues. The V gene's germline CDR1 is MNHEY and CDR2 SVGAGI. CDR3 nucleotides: TGTGCCAGCAGTTACTCGAGCAGCGGGACTCAGGAGCAGTTCTTC. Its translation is CASSYSSSGTQEQFF.

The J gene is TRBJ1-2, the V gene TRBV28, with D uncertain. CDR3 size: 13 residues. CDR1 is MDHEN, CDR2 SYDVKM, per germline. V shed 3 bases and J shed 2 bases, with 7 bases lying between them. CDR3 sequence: CASSFSQNYGYTF. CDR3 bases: TGTGCCAGCAGTTTCTCGCAAAACTATGGCTACACCTTC.

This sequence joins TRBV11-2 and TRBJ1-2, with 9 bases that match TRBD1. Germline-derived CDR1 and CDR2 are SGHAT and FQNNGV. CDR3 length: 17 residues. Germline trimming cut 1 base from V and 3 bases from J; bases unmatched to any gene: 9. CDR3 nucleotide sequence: TGTGCCAGCAGCTTAGGGAATGAACAGGGGGCCTACTATGGCTACACCTTC. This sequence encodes CASSLGNEQGAYYGYTF.

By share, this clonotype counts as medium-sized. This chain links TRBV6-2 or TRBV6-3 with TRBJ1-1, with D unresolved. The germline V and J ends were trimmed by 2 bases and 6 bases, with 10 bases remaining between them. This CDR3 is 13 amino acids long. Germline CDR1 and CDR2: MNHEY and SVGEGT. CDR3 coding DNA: TGTGCCAGCAGTTACACGAGCTTCGCTGAAGCTTTCTTT. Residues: CASSYTSFAEAFF.

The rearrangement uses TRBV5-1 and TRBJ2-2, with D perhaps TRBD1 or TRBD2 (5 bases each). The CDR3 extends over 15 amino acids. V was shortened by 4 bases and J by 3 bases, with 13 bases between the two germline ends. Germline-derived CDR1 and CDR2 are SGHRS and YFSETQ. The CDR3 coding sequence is TGCGCCAGCAGCCTCTCCGGGGCCTACACCGGGGAGCTGTTTTTT. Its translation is CASSLSGAYTGELFF.

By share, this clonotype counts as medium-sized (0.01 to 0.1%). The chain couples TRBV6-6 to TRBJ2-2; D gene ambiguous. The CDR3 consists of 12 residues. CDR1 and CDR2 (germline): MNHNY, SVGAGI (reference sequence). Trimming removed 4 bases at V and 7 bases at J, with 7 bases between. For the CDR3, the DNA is TGTGCCAGCAGTTCTGGCGTCGGGGAGCTGTTTTTT. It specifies CASSSGVGELFF.

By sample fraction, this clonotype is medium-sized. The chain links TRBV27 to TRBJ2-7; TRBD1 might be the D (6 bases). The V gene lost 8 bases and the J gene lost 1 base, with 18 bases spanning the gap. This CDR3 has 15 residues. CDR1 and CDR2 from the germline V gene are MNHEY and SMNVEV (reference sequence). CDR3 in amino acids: CASSKPGTPSYEQYF. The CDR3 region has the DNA TGTGCCAGCTCAAAACCCGGGACACCTTCCTACGAGCAGTACTTC.

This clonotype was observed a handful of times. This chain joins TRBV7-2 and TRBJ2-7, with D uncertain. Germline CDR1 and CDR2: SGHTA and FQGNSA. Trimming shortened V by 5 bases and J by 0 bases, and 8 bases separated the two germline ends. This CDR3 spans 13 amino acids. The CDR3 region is CASSPLDSYEQYF. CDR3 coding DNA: TGTGCCAGCAGCCCATTGGACTCCTACGAGCAGTACTTC.

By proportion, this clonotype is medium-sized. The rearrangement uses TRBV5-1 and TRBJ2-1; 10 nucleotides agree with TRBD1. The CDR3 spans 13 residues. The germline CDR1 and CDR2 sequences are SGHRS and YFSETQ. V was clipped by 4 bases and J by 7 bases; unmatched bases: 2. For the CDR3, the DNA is TGCGCCAGCAGCCCGGGACAGGGGAATGAGCAGTTCTTC. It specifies CASSPGQGNEQFF.

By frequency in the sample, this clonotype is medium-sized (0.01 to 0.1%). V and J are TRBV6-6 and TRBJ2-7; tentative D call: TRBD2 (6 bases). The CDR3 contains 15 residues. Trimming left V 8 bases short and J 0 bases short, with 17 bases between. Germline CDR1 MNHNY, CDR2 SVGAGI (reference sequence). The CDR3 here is CASRAGSKSSYEQYF. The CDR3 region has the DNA TGTGCCAGCCGCGCCGGGAGCAAAAGCTCCTACGAGCAGTACTTC.

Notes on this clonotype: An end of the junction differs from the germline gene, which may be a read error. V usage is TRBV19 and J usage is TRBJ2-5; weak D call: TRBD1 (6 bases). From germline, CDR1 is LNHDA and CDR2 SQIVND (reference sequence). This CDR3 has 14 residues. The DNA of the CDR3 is TGTGCCAGTAGTGAGGGGGAAAGGTCAAGAGACCAGTACTTT. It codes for CASSEGERSRDQYF. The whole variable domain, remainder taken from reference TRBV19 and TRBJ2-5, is DGGITQSPKYLFRKEGQNVTLSCEQNLNHDAMYWYRQDPGQGLRLIYYSQIVNDFQKGDIAEGYSVSREKKESFPLTVTSAQKNPTAFYLCASSEGERSRDQYFGPGTRLLVL.

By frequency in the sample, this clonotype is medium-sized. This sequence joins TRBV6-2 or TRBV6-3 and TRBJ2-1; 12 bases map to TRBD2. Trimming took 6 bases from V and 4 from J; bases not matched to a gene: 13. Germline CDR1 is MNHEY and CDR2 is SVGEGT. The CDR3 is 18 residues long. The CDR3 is CASSLRISGTSGYNEQFF. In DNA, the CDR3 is TGTGCCAGCAGCCTCCGAATTTCCGGGACTAGCGGGTACAATGAGCAGTTCTTC.

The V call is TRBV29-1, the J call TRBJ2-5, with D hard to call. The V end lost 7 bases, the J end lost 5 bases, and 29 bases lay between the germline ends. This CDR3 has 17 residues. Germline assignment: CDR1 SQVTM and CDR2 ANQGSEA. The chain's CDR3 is CSGRVGQMANTGETQYF. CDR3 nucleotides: TGCAGCGGTAGAGTGGGTCAGATGGCGAACACCGGGGAGACCCAGTACTTC.

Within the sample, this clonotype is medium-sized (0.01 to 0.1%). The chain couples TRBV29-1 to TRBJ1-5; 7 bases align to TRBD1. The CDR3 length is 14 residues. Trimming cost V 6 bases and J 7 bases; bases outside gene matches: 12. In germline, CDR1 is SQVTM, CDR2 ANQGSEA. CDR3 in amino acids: CSVGLQGPGQPQHF. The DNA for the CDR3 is TGCAGCGTGGGATTACAGGGGCCGGGGCAGCCCCAGCATTTT.

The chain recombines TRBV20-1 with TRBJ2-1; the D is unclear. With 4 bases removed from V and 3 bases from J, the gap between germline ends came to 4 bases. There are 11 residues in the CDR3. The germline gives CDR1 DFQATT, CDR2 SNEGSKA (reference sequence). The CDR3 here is CSANFYNEQFF. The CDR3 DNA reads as TGCAGTGCTAACTTCTACAATGAGCAGTTCTTC.

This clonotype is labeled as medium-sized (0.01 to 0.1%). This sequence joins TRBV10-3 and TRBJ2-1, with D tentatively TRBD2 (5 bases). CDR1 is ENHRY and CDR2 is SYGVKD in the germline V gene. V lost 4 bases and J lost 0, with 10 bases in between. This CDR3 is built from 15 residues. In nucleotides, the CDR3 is TGTGCCATCAGTGTTGCTGGGAGCTCCTACAATGAGCAGTTCTTC. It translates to CAISVAGSSYNEQFF.

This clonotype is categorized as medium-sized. In DNA form, the CDR3 reads TGTGCCTCCAACTCCGGCGGGACAGAAGCTCGAGCTTTCTTT. The encoded protein is CASNSGGTEARAFF. The chain combines TRBV30 with TRBJ1-1; TRBD1 matches at 7 bases. CDR1 and CDR2 (germline): GTSNPN, SVGIG (reference sequence). V lost 7 bases and J lost 10; bases outside the gene matches: 18. The CDR3 consists of 14 residues.

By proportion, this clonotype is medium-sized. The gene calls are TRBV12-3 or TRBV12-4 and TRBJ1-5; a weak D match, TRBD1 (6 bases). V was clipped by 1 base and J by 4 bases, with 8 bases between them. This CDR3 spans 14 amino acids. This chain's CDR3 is CASSLDRANQPQHF. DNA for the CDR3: TGTGCCAGCAGTTTAGACAGGGCAAATCAGCCCCAGCATTTT.

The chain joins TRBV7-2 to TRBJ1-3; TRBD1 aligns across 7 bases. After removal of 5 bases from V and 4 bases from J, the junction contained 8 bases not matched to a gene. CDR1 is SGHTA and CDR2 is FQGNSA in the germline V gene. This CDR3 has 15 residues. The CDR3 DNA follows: TGTGCCAGCAGCCGGGCAGGGGGTGTAGGAAACACCATATATTTT. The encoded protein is CASSRAGGVGNTIYF.